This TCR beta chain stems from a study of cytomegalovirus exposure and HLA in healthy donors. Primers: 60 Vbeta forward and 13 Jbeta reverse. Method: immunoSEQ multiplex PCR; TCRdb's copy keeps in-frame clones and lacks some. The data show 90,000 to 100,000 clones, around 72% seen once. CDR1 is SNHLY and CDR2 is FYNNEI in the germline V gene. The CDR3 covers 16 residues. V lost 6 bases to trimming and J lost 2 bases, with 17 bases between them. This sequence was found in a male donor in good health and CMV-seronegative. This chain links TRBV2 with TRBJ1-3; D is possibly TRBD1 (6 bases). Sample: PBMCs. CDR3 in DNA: TGTGCCAGCAGCGACGATAACAGGGCCACTGGAAACACCATATATTTT. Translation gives CASSDDNRATGNTIYF.